Each of the 25 T cell receptor beta chains below was sequenced from the same sample in a study of CD8 T cells in ankylosing spondylitis. Study observations and caveats: A TCR beta motif of eight highly homologous variants appeared characteristic of ankylosing spondylitis blood.

TCRdb redid the calling of the 5' RACE reads with MiXCR, one entry per CDR3 protein. The table shows hundreds of thousands of distinct CDR3 sequences, with 25% to 30% occurring only once. The antigens of these receptors remain unknown. The source material was blood, either unsorted or a sorted T cell fraction (not recorded which). The receptors derive from a male donor with ankylosing spondylitis.

The chain joins TRBV27 to TRBJ1-2; 12 bases are shared with TRBD1. Looked up from germline, CDR1 is MNHEY and CDR2 is SMNVEV (reference sequence). V was pared by 4 bases and J by 8 bases, with 8 bases of the junction left unmatched. This CDR3 has 15 residues. CDR3 bases: TGTGCCAGCAGTTCAGCGGGACAGGGGGCGAGGGGCTACACCTTC. Translated, it gives CASSSAGQGARGYTF.

This clonotype was seen ten or more times. The V gene is TRBV12-3 or TRBV12-4, the J gene TRBJ2-1, with TRBD1 matching 7 bases. Trimming took 4 bases from V and 3 from J; bases not matched to a gene: 9. This CDR3 is built from 16 residues. The CDR3 DNA sequence: TGTGCCAGCAGTTCCTTCCCGGGACAGCACTACAATGAGCAGTTCTTC. The encoded protein is CASSSFPGQHYNEQFF.

The chain recombines TRBV7-6 with TRBJ2-3, with 7 bases lining up with TRBD1. Germline trimming cut 5 bases from V and 2 bases from J; bases unmatched to any gene: 10. Looked up from germline, CDR1 is SGHVS and CDR2 is FNYEAQ. The CDR3 covers 16 residues. DNA of the CDR3: TGTGCCAGCAGCAGACAGGGCGGTCTTACCACAGATACGCAGTATTTT. This gives the protein CASSRQGGLTTDTQYF.

This chain joins TRBV18 and TRBJ1-6; D might be TRBD1 (6 bases). V lost 4 bases, J lost 11 bases, and 15 bases lay in between. The CDR3 contains 14 residues. In germline, CDR1 is KGHSH, CDR2 LQKENI. The CDR3 reads CASSLDRSLTPLHF. CDR3 bases: TGTGCCAGCTCACTCGACAGGTCCTTAACACCCCTCCACTTT.

This clonotype was counted between two and nine times. The V and J genes are TRBV5-1 and TRBJ1-2; 7 nucleotides align to TRBD1. The CDR3 runs 15 residues. CDR1 and CDR2 from the germline V gene are SGHRS and YFSETQ. Losses at the gene ends were 1 base for V and 0 bases for J; bases not matched to a gene: 3. CDR3: CASSLRTGSNYGYTF. DNA for the CDR3: TGCGCCAGCAGCTTGAGGACAGGATCTAACTATGGCTACACCTTC. Full variable domain (remainder filled in from reference TRBV5-1 and TRBJ1-2): KAGVTQTPRYLIKTRGQQVTLSCSPISGHRSVSWYQQTPGQGLQFLFEYFSETQRNKGNFPGRFSGRQFSNSRSEMNVSTLELGDSALYLCASSLRTGSNYGYTFGSGTRLTVV.

The rearrangement uses TRBV4-2 and TRBJ1-1, with TRBD1 as a possible D gene (5 bases). The ends were cut back, 1 base at V and 4 bases at J, with 16 bases in the middle. The CDR3 runs to 16 residues. Germline values: CDR1 LGHNA, CDR2 YNFKEQ. CDR3 region: CASSQGQGLMSTEAFF. CDR3 bases: TGTGCCAGCAGCCAAGGGCAGGGTTTGATGAGCACTGAAGCTTTCTTT.

The V call is TRBV11-2, the J call TRBJ2-7; D is unclear. Trimming took 3 bases from V and 7 from J, leaving 10 bases between them. Germline CDR1 SGHAT, CDR2 FQNNGV. This CDR3 has 12 residues. Here the CDR3 reads CASSLVGWEQYF. The CDR3 bases are TGTGCCAGCAGCTTGGTGGGTTGGGAGCAGTACTTC.

This clonotype was counted only a few times. The chain couples TRBV6-1 to TRBJ2-2; tentatively, D is TRBD2 (6 bases). Deletions cut 5 bases from V and 3 bases from J, with 16 bases between. There are 16 residues in the CDR3. Germline V gene lookup returns CDR1 MNHNS and CDR2 SASEGT. CDR3 nucleotide sequence: TGTGCCAGCAGTATGTTCGGGGGAGTAGACACCGGGGAGCTGTTTTTT. Its translation: CASSMFGGVDTGELFF.

The rearrangement uses TRBV7-6 and TRBJ1-2; D is possibly TRBD1 (5 bases). This CDR3 spans 15 amino acids. The ends were cut back, 4 bases at V and 3 bases at J, with 15 bases in the middle. Germline CDR1 and CDR2: SGHVS and FNYEAQ. The CDR3 spells CASSSQPGDDYGYTF. DNA for the CDR3: TGTGCCAGCAGCTCCCAGCCGGGGGATGACTATGGCTACACCTTC.

This clonotype occurred a few times. The V call is TRBV25-1, the J call TRBJ1-2; D is unresolved. V was pared by 8 bases and J by 7 bases, with 20 bases between. CDR3 length: 14 residues. Germline V gene data show CDR1 as MGHDK and CDR2 as SYGVNS. CDR3 sequence (DNA): TGTGCCAGCCAAGAAAGGATTGCGGGCGGTGGCTACACCTTC. Translated, it gives CASQERIAGGGYTF.

The CDR3 reads CAWSVLSPGAPGIKNIQYF. CDR3 coding DNA: TGTGCCTGGAGTGTACTATCCCCGGGGGCCCCTGGGATCAAAAACATTCAGTACTTC. V is TRBV30 and J is TRBJ2-4; tentatively, D is TRBD1 or TRBD2 (6 bases each). CDR1 is GTSNPN, CDR2 SVGIG, per germline (reference sequence). With 0 bases removed from V and 3 bases from J, the gap between germline ends came to 24 bases. CDR3 length: 19 residues.

This rearrangement joins TRBV10-3 to TRBJ1-2, with TRBD1 as a possible D gene (5 bases). The ends were cut back, 3 bases at V and 2 bases at J, with 7 bases in the middle. The CDR3 is made up of 13 amino acids. Germline V gene sequence: CDR1 ENHRY, CDR2 SYGVKD. The CDR3 nucleotides read TGTGCCATCAGTGACGAGGGGAACTATGGCTACACCTTC. Protein: CAISDEGNYGYTF.

The chain links TRBV12-3 or TRBV12-4 to TRBJ2-1; 7 nucleotides line up with TRBD2. Germline trimming cut 3 bases from V and 7 bases from J; bases unmatched to any gene: 9. The CDR3 loop spans 15 amino acids. For the CDR3, the DNA is TGTGCCAGCAGTTTGGAAGCGGGACTTTGGAATGAGCAGTTCTTC. Protein product: CASSLEAGLWNEQFF.

This clonotype has a handful of counts. The chain recombines TRBV3-1 with TRBJ2-5; the D gene is possibly TRBD2 (5 bases). V was shortened by 5 bases and J by 4 bases, with 14 bases between the two germline ends. The CDR3 length is 14 residues. The V gene's germline CDR1 is LGHDT and CDR2 YNNKEL (reference sequence). CDR3 DNA: TGTGCCAGCAGCTCAAGGGCGGGCGGAGAGACCCAGTACTTC. It encodes CASSSRAGGETQYF.

The table lists this clonotype with a few counts. This chain uses TRBV18 with TRBJ2-1, with D hard to call. The germline V gene encodes CDR1 KGHSH and CDR2 LQKENI. Trimming took off 6 bases at V and 7 bases at J, with 4 bases between the two ends. The CDR3 is made up of 10 amino acids. The CDR3 DNA reads as TGTGCCAGCTCGGATAATGAGCAGTTCTTC. Translated, it gives CASSDNEQFF.

This chain connects TRBV25-1 to TRBJ2-2; D gene uncertain. V was cut by 1 base and J by 0 bases, with 9 bases left in between. The CDR3 runs 16 residues. Germline-derived CDR1 and CDR2 are MGHDK and SYGVNS. CDR3 region: CASSEWEQPNTGELFF. The DNA of the CDR3 is TGTGCCAGCAGTGAATGGGAACAGCCGAACACCGGGGAGCTGTTTTTT.

The chain joins TRBV5-5 to TRBJ2-1; 9 positions agree with TRBD2. Trimming at V came to 0 bases and at J to 8 bases, leaving 6 bases not matched to a gene. Germline V gene data show CDR1 as SGHKS and CDR2 as YYEKEE (reference sequence). The CDR3 is 15 residues long. CDR3 in amino acids: CASSLGGSGSYEQFF. The DNA of the CDR3 is TGTGCCAGCAGCTTGGGGGGTAGCGGGAGCTATGAGCAGTTCTTC. The entire variable domain, with the rest obtained from reference TRBV5-5 and TRBJ2-1, is as follows: DAGVTQSPTHLIKTRGQQVTLRCSPISGHKSVSWYQQVLGQGPQFIFQYYEKEERGRGNFPDRFSARQFPNYSSELNVNALLLGDSALYLCASSLGGSGSYEQFFGPGTRLTVL.

The V and J genes are TRBV9 and TRBJ1-3, with TRBD1 matching 8 bases. From germline, CDR1 is SGDLS and CDR2 YYNGEE. V lost 4 bases to trimming and J lost 3 bases; unmatched junction nucleotides: 9. The CDR3 is made up of 16 amino acids. The CDR3 DNA follows: TGTGCCAGCAGCCGACTGGACAGGGCAGGTGGAAACACCATATATTTT. It is translated as CASSRLDRAGGNTIYF.

The chain is built from TRBV20-1 and TRBJ2-1, with TRBD2 matching over 11 bases. The CDR3 totals 17 residues. V shed 6 bases, J shed 2 bases, and the junction held 12 bases outside the gene matches. The germline V gene has CDR1 DFQATT and CDR2 SNEGSKA (reference sequence). The chain's CDR3 is CSAGGLAGGTTYNEQFF. DNA for the CDR3: TGCAGTGCCGGAGGGCTAGCGGGAGGTACAACCTACAATGAGCAGTTCTTC.

This clonotype was recorded a few times. The V call is TRBV12-3 or TRBV12-4, the J call TRBJ2-7; 7 bases fit TRBD1. The V and J ends lost 5 bases and 12 bases, in that order; junction bases with no gene match: 7. This CDR3 is built from 11 residues. CDR3 sequence reads: CASSPETGLYF. The CDR3 nucleotides read TGTGCCAGCAGTCCAGAGACAGGGTTGTACTTC.

This clonotype was seen repeatedly, ten times or more. The V call is TRBV25-1, the J call TRBJ1-1, with D perhaps TRBD1 (6 bases). Trimming cost V 3 bases and J 5 bases, with 13 bases left between them. The V gene's germline CDR1 is MGHDK and CDR2 SYGVNS. The CDR3 loop spans 14 amino acids. This CDR3 is CASSDTGRGTEAFF. CDR3 sequence (DNA): TGTGCCAGCAGTGACACAGGAAGGGGGACTGAAGCTTTCTTT.

This clonotype was picked up a small number of times. The genes are TRBV24-1 and TRBJ1-4; D ambiguous. CDR1 KGHDR and CDR2 SFDVKD come from the germline V gene. There are 13 residues in the CDR3. Trimming stripped 2 bases from V and 8 bases from J, with 8 bases between. CDR3 sequence (DNA): TGTGCCACCAGTGATTATGGAAGCGAAAAACTGTTTTTT. Amino acid sequence: CATSDYGSEKLFF.

The rearrangement links TRBV20-1 to TRBJ2-1, with D perhaps TRBD2 (5 bases). The CDR3 runs to 16 residues. Germline lookup yields CDR1 DFQATT and CDR2 SNEGSKA (reference sequence). V was trimmed by 0 bases and J by 0 bases, leaving 12 bases between them. CDR3 nucleotide sequence: TGCAGTGCTAGAGATAGGCTAGCCGTCTCCTACAATGAGCAGTTCTTC. Encoded protein: CSARDRLAVSYNEQFF.

This clonotype was counted only a few times. The gene calls are TRBV24-1 and TRBJ1-2; possibly TRBD1 for D (6 bases). The length of the CDR3 is 13 residues. The V gene lost 3 bases and the J gene lost 7 bases, with 11 bases spanning the gap. CDR1 is KGHDR and CDR2 is SFDVKD in the germline V gene. For the CDR3, the DNA is TGTGCCACCAGTGATACAGGGCAGCGTGGCTACACCTTC. Residues: CATSDTGQRGYTF.

J is TRBJ2-3 and V is TRBV18, with 8 bases matching TRBD1. The length of the CDR3 is 18 residues. Germline lookup yields CDR1 KGHSH and CDR2 LQKENI. V shed 3 bases and J 0 bases; nucleotides not matched to a gene: 11. CDR3 protein: CASSPPGTGTPSTDTQYF. In DNA form, the CDR3 reads TGTGCCAGCTCACCGCCCGGGACAGGAACCCCTAGCACAGATACGCAGTATTTT.